Sequencing of this T cell receptor beta chain was carried out in a study of blood T cell repertoires in COVID-19. Across the whole study: The samples span acute and convalescent COVID-19 from the United States, Italy and Spain. From T cells, B-cell-depleted T cells, or PBMCs came the material, which was cDNA or gDNA.

In the authors' workflow: Estimation of nucleated cell counts relied on the amplification of reference gene primers. The table came from immunoSEQ multiplex PCR; TCRdb's copy has only in-frame clones and leaves some out. That table furnishes V, J and clone size, whereas the DNA furnished D and trimming. The table has 150,000 to 160,000 clones, around 83% seen once. Enrolment of Seattle patients took place during active infection, and they were followed longitudinally. V gave up 7 bases and J gave up 2 bases, with 14 bases separating them. This CDR3 spans 14 amino acids. Germline lookup yields CDR1 SGHRS and CDR2 YFSETQ.

The sample consisted of peripheral blood. This receptor was taken from an older woman with COVID-19, enrolled during active disease. The gene calls are TRBV5-1 and TRBJ2-3; D is perhaps TRBD1 (5 bases). CDR3 sequence reads: CASGIQGNTDTQYF. The CDR3 nucleotides are TGCGCCAGCGGCATTCAGGGAAACACAGATACGCAGTATTTT.